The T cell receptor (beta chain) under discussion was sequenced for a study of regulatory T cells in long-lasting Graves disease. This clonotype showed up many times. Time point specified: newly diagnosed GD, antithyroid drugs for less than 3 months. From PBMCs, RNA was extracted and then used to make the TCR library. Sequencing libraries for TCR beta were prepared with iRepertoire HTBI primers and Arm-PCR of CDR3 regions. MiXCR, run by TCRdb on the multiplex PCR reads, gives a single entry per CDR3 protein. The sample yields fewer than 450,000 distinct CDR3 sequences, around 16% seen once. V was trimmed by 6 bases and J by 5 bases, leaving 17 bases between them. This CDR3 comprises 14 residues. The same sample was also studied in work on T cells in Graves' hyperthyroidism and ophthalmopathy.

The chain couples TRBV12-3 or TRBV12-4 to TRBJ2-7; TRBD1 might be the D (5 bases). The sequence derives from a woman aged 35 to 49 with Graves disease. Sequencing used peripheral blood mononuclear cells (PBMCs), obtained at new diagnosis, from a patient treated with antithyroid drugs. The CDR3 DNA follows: TGTGCCAGCAGCCATGCAGGGTCGTGGGACGAGCAGTACTTC. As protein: CASSHAGSWDEQYF.